This T cell receptor (beta chain) was captured in a study of shared clonotypes between healthy human individuals (dated by TCRdb to about 2020). Background on the whole study: Three men and a couple of women, aged 18 to 49 years, made up the cohort. For each donor, CD4 naive and CD4 memory were each given three plates, CD8 naive was given two plates, and CD8 memory was given one plate. Leukapheresis yielded between about 0.9 and 10 billion PBMCs per donor. Blood TCR repertoires of about 5 healthy adults were deeply sequenced to estimate repertoire size and the extent of clonotype sharing between individuals. Libraries were prepared and TCR repertoires were sequenced by different laboratories using diverse techniques, in order to increase sequencing depth and limit assay-specific biases. Results and caveats for the whole study, not just this receptor: Naive subsets generally had larger estimated clonotype richness than memory subsets did. Roughly 5% of naive CD4, 3.5% of naive CD8, approximately 2.2% of memory CD4, and 0.4% of memory CD8 clonotypes were shared across several donors. The genetic and exposure-history diversity represented was limited by the small number of donors. Rarefaction of sorted-subset datasets indicated incomplete sequencing despite the large sequencing depth. Compared with non-shared clonotypes, clonotypes shared by all four sorted-subset donors had higher generation probabilities. Based on pairwise subsampling, the degree of clonotype sharing among donors was expected to be affected by sequencing depth. Only blood was sampled, and tissue TCR repertoires likely differ from those in blood.

As to this clone: The target of this receptor is not known. Base quality data are lacking; no much larger clone is found one base away.

Using the deep immunoSEQ assay, multiplex PCR amplified TCR CDR3 regions from genomic DNA. For each cell subset, the extracted genomic DNA was distributed evenly across all wells of several immunoSEQ 96-well plates, and each plate served as one replicate. For sorted subsets, roughly 200 ng of genomic DNA, equivalent to some 30,000 T cell genomes, went into each replicate PCR. Purified libraries were measured with a Qubit 3.0 fluorometer, size-checked on a Bioanalyzer 2100, and measured again with the KAPA Library Quantification kit. A separate single-read 150-cycle Illumina NextSeq 550 flow cell was used to sequence each immunoSEQ 96-well plate. The original methods were these. Because only junctional sequences without quality scores were contained in the immunoSEQ output, filtering matching that applied to full-length reads could not be performed. To assign V/J genes and CDR3, sequences were annotated against IMGT germline references using PyIR, a Python wrapper for IgBLAST v1.9. Reads were removed for weak V/J assignments (E-value above 1e-6), missing CDR3, stop codons, out-of-frame junctions, or ambiguous translated residues. V3J clonotypes were defined as sequences sharing an identical inferred V gene, J gene, and CDR3 amino acid sequence. To compute the percentage overlap between repertoires, the number of shared unique clonotypes was divided by the size of the smaller repertoire. RTK rarefaction, the Chao1 estimator, and Recon v2.1 estimates of unobserved clonotypes were used to assess repertoire richness. Generation probabilities for all TCRbeta clonotypes obtained by the gDNA method from a few donors were computed using OLGA. Not all clones reach the TCRdb copy of this immuneACCESS table, which keeps in-frame sequences only. Checked studies attribute under half of the gap to unresolved V genes and leave the rest unexplained. V, J and clone size reflect that table, while D and trimming were determined from the DNA. This sample is represented by approximately 2,000,000 clones; about 90% of them were singletons. Jointly, the top ten make up about 0.36% of the sample.

The donors were healthy, HIV-negative adults with no recently reported acute infections or vaccinations. Every donor was a Caucasian adult living in Nashville, Tennessee, USA. CD4+ T cells were enriched by magnetic negative selection; naive cells were then positively selected on CD45RA, and the negative fraction formed the memory subset. After blood collection by leukapheresis, PBMCs were isolated using Ficoll-Histopaque density gradient centrifugation and then cryopreserved in the vapor phase of liquid nitrogen. Analytical flow cytometry was used to check the purity and quantity of every magnetically sorted T cell population. Genomic DNA was isolated from every sorted fraction and measured by UV absorbance on a Nanodrop 2000c. From the cysteine up to the phenylalanine, the CDR3 has a length of 16 residues. CDR3 DNA is the only sequence kept; it has 48 bases, read in frame from the first base. Reading the germline V gene (reference sequence) gives CDR1 MNHEY and CDR2 SMNVEV. Compared with germline, V lacks 6 bases and J lacks 0 bases; bases without a gene match: 5.

The sequenced sample consisted of naive CD4+ T cells from PBMCs. The cell subset or site label for this specimen denotes: CD45RA+ positively selected. The source is a man aged 18 to 29 in good health. Some clones in this sample may be carry-over from other donors' samples. The V and J genes are TRBV27 and TRBJ2-6; 7 junctional bases match TRBD1. CDR3 loop: CASSRNRGSGANVLTF. The DNA is as follows: TGTGCCAGCAGCCGAAACAGGGGCTCTGGGGCCAACGTCCTGACTTTC.